The rows below give T cell receptor beta chains drawn from one sample of a study of T-cell memory formation after mild COVID-19. TCRdb independently ran MiXCR on the 5' RACE reads; one entry per CDR3 protein. This repertoire shows 190,000 or so distinct CDR3 sequences, roughly a tenth found once; its top ten account for approximately 3%. The sequenced sample consisted of PBMCs or a T cell subset sorted from them (not recorded which). The receptors come from a man between 18 and 35 years old who had mild COVID-19 (a few samples of this study predate the infection). Cell type and time point are not known. Both conserved end residues are part of each CDR3. The D gene is left open where the match is weak. Rows give clone size only sometimes, using once, few, many, or a class for an expanded clone.

j_call v_call clone_size cdr3_length d_call cdr3_nt cdr3_aa
TRBJ1-2 TRBV11-2 many 12 . TGTGCCAGCAGCGTGGGGGACTATGGCTACACCTTC CASSVGDYGYTF
TRBJ2-7 TRBV7-6 . 16 TRBD1 TGTGCCAGCAGCTCTAACCGGGACAGGGAGTCCTACGAGCAGTACTTC CASSSNRDRESYEQYF
TRBJ1-2 TRBV10-3 . 11 . TGTGCCATCAGTGGCCCGCATGGCTACACCTTC CAISGPHGYTF
TRBJ1-2 TRBV20-1 few 13 . TGCAGTGCTAGGCGGACAGCTCTCTATGGCTACACCTTC CSARRTALYGYTF
TRBJ1-1 TRBV29-1 few 13 TRBD1 TGCAGCGTTCGTCTACAGGGGGGGACTGAAGCTTTCTTT CSVRLQGGTEAFF
TRBJ2-7 TRBV12-3/TRBV12-4 few 12 . TGTGCCAGCAGTTTAGCGCCCTACGAGCAGTACTTC CASSLAPYEQYF
TRBJ1-1 TRBV5-6 few 14 TRBD1 TGTGCCAGCAGCCGACAGGGCGGTTACACTGAAGCTTTCTTT CASSRQGGYTEAFF
TRBJ1-6 TRBV5-1 few 15 . TGCGCCAGCAGCTTCATGGGGGAAGCGAATTCACCCCTCCACTTT CASSFMGEANSPLHF
TRBJ2-3 TRBV14 . 16 . TGTGCCAGCAGCCAAGATCCGGGGCAGAGCACAGATACGCAGTATTTT CASSQDPGQSTDTQYF
TRBJ2-2 TRBV7-2 few 15 . TGTGCCAGCAGCTTATATCAGGGGAGCACCGGGGAGCTGTTTTTT CASSLYQGSTGELFF
TRBJ1-2 TRBV7-8 few 17 TRBD1 TGTGCCAGCAGCCCTCGGACACACCCGGACAGGGGAGATGGCTACACCTTC CASSPRTHPDRGDGYTF
TRBJ2-5 TRBV4-3 . 13 . TGCGCCAGCAGCCAAGAAACGACAGCTGCCCAGTACTTC CASSQETTAAQYF